The following is a TCR beta chain sequence with its context. The sample comes from a study of blood T cell repertoires in COVID-19. Study-wide background: Spain, Italy and the United States supplied samples that represented acute and convalescent COVID-19. PBMCs, B-cell-depleted T cells, or T cells were the source of the cDNA or gDNA that made up the material.

Original analysis: Reference gene primer amplification gave estimated nucleated cell counts. Using immunoSEQ multiplex PCR, the repertoire was profiled, and TCRdb retains in-frame clones only, with some absent. Clone size and the V and J calls come from that table; the DNA yielded D and trimming. The table records about 400,000 clones, 80% to 90% of them present only once. The CDR3 contains 17 residues. Germline assignment: CDR1 MDHEN and CDR2 SYDVKM. The V gene end was trimmed by 5 bases and the J gene end by 1 base; junction bases not matched to a gene: 9. The V gene is TRBV28, the J gene TRBJ2-4; 9 positions agree with TRBD2. Sample: peripheral blood. This receptor was obtained from a middle-aged man with acute or convalescent COVID-19. DNA of the CDR3: TGTGCCAGCAGTCGCGGGGGGGCCGGGTTTGCCAAAAACATTCAGTACTTC. It yields the protein CASSRGGAGFAKNIQYF.